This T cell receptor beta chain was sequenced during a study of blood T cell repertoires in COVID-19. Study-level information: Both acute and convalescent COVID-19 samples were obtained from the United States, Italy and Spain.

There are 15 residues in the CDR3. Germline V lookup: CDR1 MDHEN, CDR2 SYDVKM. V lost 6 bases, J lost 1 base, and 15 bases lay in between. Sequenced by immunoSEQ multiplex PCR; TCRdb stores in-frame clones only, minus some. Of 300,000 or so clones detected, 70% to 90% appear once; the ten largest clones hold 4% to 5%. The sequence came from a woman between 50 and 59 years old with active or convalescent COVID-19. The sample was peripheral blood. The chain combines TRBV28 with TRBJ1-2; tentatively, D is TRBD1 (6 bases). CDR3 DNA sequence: TGTGCCAGCAGCCGATACAGGGAAGGTAACTATGGCTACACCTTC. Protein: CASSRYREGNYGYTF.